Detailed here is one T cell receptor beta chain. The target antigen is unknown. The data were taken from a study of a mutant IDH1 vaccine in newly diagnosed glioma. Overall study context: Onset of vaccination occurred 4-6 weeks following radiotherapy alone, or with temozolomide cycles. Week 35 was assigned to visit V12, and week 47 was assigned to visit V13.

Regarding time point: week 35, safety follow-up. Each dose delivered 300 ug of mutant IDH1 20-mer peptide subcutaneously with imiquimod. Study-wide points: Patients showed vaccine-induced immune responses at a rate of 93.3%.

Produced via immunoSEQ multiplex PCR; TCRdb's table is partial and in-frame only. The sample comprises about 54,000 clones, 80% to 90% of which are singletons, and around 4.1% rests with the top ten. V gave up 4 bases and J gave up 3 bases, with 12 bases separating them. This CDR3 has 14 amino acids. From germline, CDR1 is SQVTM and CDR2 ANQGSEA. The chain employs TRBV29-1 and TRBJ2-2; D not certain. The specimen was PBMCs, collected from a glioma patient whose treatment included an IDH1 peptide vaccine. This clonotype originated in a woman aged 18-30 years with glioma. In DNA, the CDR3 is TGCAGCGTTGCCCATGAATACTACACCGGGGAGCTGTTTTTT. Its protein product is CSVAHEYYTGELFF.